This entry features one T cell receptor beta chain sequence. The sample originates from a study of blood T cell repertoires in COVID-19. During active infection, Seattle patients enrolled and were then monitored through disease. Germline loops: CDR1 MNHNY, CDR2 SVGAGI (reference sequence). There are 16 residues in the CDR3. Trimming pared 4 bases from V and 3 bases from J, leaving 18 bases between. Data came from immunoSEQ multiplex PCR; TCRdb stores just in-frame clones and leaves some out. The sample lists hundreds of thousands of clones, around 88% occurring once. The TCR comes from a woman aged 70-85 years with COVID-19, enrolled during active disease. V gene TRBV6-6 combines with J gene TRBJ1-1, with D possibly matching TRBD1 (5 bases). The sequencing input was peripheral blood. CDR3 in amino acids: CASSSTPGKGHTEAFF. The DNA of the CDR3 is TGTGCCAGCAGTTCTACCCCAGGGAAGGGGCACACTGAAGCTTTCTTT.